These 10 T cell receptor beta chains came from one sample sequenced in a study of blood T cell repertoires in COVID-19 (dated by TCRdb to between 2020 and 2021). Library generation was performed with the immunoSEQ multiplex PCR assay. TCRdb obtained this table from immuneACCESS and retained in-frame rearrangements with V and J assigned. These tables miss some clones; where compared with another copy, unresolved V genes account for less than half of the shortfall, and the remainder is unexplained. This sample lists roughly 210,000 clones; about 88% were detected once. The ten most abundant clones make up roughly 1.7% of the sample. The sample comprised peripheral blood. The receptor source for this set is an older man with acute or convalescent COVID-19.

This clone was picked up one time. Sequence at one end of the junction differs from germline and may be a read error. The CDR3: CASRLSGQGGTEAFF. CDR3 DNA: TGTGCCAGCAGGTTATCCGGACAGGGTGGCACTGAAGCTTTCTTT. This chain connects TRBV27 to TRBJ1-1, with 8 bases matching TRBD1. Per the germline V gene, CDR1 is MNHEY and CDR2 is SMNVEV (reference sequence). CDR3 length: 15 amino acids.

This clone came up once. V and J are TRBV4-3 and TRBJ2-2; 11 bases are shared with TRBD2. The CDR3 sequence is 18 residues long. Per germline, CDR1 LGHNA and CDR2 YSLEER. With 2 bases clipped from V and 3 bases from J, the junction kept 8 bases outside the gene matches. The CDR3 reads CASSQNLASGRYTGELFF. CDR3 nucleotide sequence: TGCGCCAGCAGCCAAAATCTGGCTAGCGGGAGGTACACCGGGGAGCTGTTTTTT.

This clone showed up just a few times. J is TRBJ1-5 and V is TRBV7-8; the D is unclear. Germline V gene sequence: CDR1 SGHVS, CDR2 FQNEAQ. The CDR3 loop spans 14 amino acids. The ends were cut back, 6 bases at V and 0 bases at J, with 9 bases in the middle. The CDR3 nucleotides are TGTGCCAGCAGGCTGGGAGCTAGCAATCAGCCCCAGCATTTT. Amino acids: CASRLGASNQPQHF.

V gene TRBV29-1 combines with J gene TRBJ2-7; 12 bases fit TRBD1. The CDR3 has 15 residues. CDR1 is SQVTM, CDR2 ANQGSEA, per germline. The V gene end was trimmed by 6 bases and the J gene end by 5 bases; junction bases not matched to a gene: 11. CDR3 protein: CSVLTPGQGADEQYF. As DNA, the CDR3 is TGCAGCGTACTAACCCCGGGACAGGGGGCCGACGAGCAGTACTTC.

V is TRBV14 and J is TRBJ1-2; 7 bases agree with TRBD1. Unmatched junction bases numbered 8, after V lost 1 base and J lost 0 bases. The CDR3 totals 17 residues. CDR1 is SGHDN and CDR2 is FVKESK in the germline V gene. This CDR3 reads CASSQVTGQKANYGYTF. CDR3 nucleotide sequence: TGTGCCAGCAGCCAAGTTACGGGACAGAAAGCTAACTATGGCTACACCTTC.

This clone was seen only once. The rearrangement links TRBV2 to TRBJ2-2; maybe TRBD1 (5 bases). The CDR3 is 16 amino acids. Trimming left V 4 bases short and J 2 bases short, with 14 bases between. Germline V CDR1 and CDR2: SNHLY, FYNNEI. The DNA of the CDR3 is TGTGCCAGCAGTGCAGACAGACTGCGTAACACCGGGGAGCTGTTTTTT. Encoded protein: CASSADRLRNTGELFF.

The chain is built from TRBV10-3 and TRBJ2-7, with no clear D. This CDR3 comprises 16 residues. V lost 0 bases and J lost 0, with 12 bases in between. Germline assignment: CDR1 ENHRY and CDR2 SYGVKD. The CDR3 here is CAISESLSFSSYEQYF. In nucleotides, the CDR3 is TGTGCCATCAGTGAGTCTTTGTCTTTTAGCTCCTACGAGCAGTACTTC.

The chain links TRBV5-1 to TRBJ2-7; 10 bases are a match to TRBD2. The J segment lost 0 bases and the V segment lost 0 bases, leaving 6 bases of the junction unmatched. There are 17 residues in the CDR3. Germline lookup yields CDR1 SGHRS and CDR2 YFSETQ. Written as DNA, the CDR3 is TGCGCCAGCAGCTTGGCGGCTAGCGGGAGTAGCTCCTACGAGCAGTACTTC. Protein: CASSLAASGSSSYEQYF.

The chain is built from TRBV5-4 and TRBJ1-5; no clear D. Deletions cut 3 bases from V and 7 bases from J, with 11 bases between. In germline, CDR1 is SGHNT, CDR2 YYREEE (reference sequence). The CDR3 length is 13 residues. For the CDR3, the DNA is TGTGCCAGCAGCTCAAATCCTAGCCAGCCCCAGCATTTT. Translated: CASSSNPSQPQHF.

V is TRBV7-9 and J is TRBJ1-1, with no clear D. Trimming took off 5 bases at V and 1 base at J, with 8 bases between the two ends. Germline V gene sequence: CDR1 SEHNR, CDR2 FQNEAQ (reference sequence). There are 13 residues in the CDR3. CDR3 nucleotides: TGTGCCAGCAGCGGTCTAAGGAACACTGAAGCTTTCTTT. Encoded protein: CASSGLRNTEAFF.